This T cell receptor beta chain originates from a study of CD8 T cells in ankylosing spondylitis. TCRdb analysed the 5' RACE reads with MiXCR anew, one entry per CDR3 protein. Among fewer than 750,000 distinct CDR3 sequences listed, under 20% were seen once. Points from the study as a whole: Seven to nine highly homologous variants formed a TCR beta motif that appeared characteristic of ankylosing spondylitis blood.

This clonotype was seen a few times. The antigen is unknown. The sample consisted of blood, either unsorted or a sorted T cell fraction (not recorded which). This receptor was taken from a male donor with ankylosing spondylitis.

CDR3 nucleotides: TGTGCCAGCAGGGAACGCGGCAATGAGCAGTTCTTC. It is translated as CASRERGNEQFF. The rearrangement joins TRBV27 to TRBJ2-1; D is undetermined. The CDR3 has 12 residues. CDR1 is MNHEY, CDR2 SMNVEV, per germline (reference sequence). V was pared by 6 bases and J by 6 bases, with 9 bases between.